The 3 T cell receptor beta chains below come from one sample, sequenced in a study of T-cell reconstitution after alpha-beta-depleted transplantation in children. TCRbeta library construction was performed incorporating unique molecular identifiers. TCRdb fed the PCR reads into MiXCR, producing one record per CDR3 protein. The sample has 700,000 or so distinct CDR3 sequences; around 14% are singletons. Here the sequenced sample was PBMCs, taken before TCRalphabeta/CD19-depleted stem cell transplant. The receptors here all came from a girl aged 2-9 years with congenital amegakaryocytic thrombocytopenia, due to receive a stem cell transplant.

This clonotype was seen at least ten times. V is TRBV20-1 and J is TRBJ1-4, with D uncertain. Germline CDR1 reads DFQATT; CDR2 reads SNEGSKA (reference sequence). The CDR3 is 13 amino acids. The germline V and J ends were trimmed by 7 bases and 5 bases, with 14 bases remaining between them. Here the CDR3 reads CSVPGDGNEKLFF. In DNA form, the CDR3 reads TGCAGTGTCCCGGGAGACGGGAATGAAAAACTGTTTTTT.

This clonotype was recorded at least ten times. V is TRBV20-1 and J is TRBJ1-5; 9 nucleotides align to TRBD1. The CDR3 runs 16 residues. V shed 6 bases, J shed 0 bases, and the junction held 9 bases outside the gene matches. Per germline, CDR1 DFQATT and CDR2 SNEGSKA (reference sequence). CDR3 sequence reads: CSARSRTGVSNQPQHF. CDR3 bases: TGCAGTGCCCGTAGCCGGACAGGGGTTAGCAATCAGCCCCAGCATTTT.

This clonotype was observed many times. Written as DNA, the CDR3 is TGTGCCAGCAGGGGACAAGAGACCCAGTACTTC. Translating gives CASRGQETQYF. V usage is TRBV5-5 and J usage is TRBJ2-5, with D hard to call. The V end lost 5 bases, the J end lost 2 bases, and 4 bases lay between the germline ends. CDR3 length: 11 amino acids. The germline V gene encodes CDR1 SGHKS and CDR2 YYEKEE (reference sequence).